Listed below are T cell receptor beta chains from one sample, sequenced in a study of CD8 T cells in Susac syndrome. MiXCR, run by TCRdb on the immunoSEQ multiplex PCR reads, gives a single entry per CDR3 protein. The sample lists about 430,000 distinct CDR3 sequences, 85% occurring once. Sequencing used CD8+ T cells from PBMCs. These receptors were collected from a human donor with multiple sclerosis. Each CDR3 is given with its conserved first and last residue. Each record gives: clone size, D gene, V gene, J gene, CDR3 DNA, CDR3 protein. A D gene is named only where the DNA matches it firmly. The size of a clone is reported for some rows only, either as once, few or many, or as a class for expanded clones.

-	-	TRBV7-9	TRBJ2-5	TGTGCCAGCAGCTTAGTTACGGGGGAAGAGACCCAGTACTTC	CASSLVTGEETQYF
-	TRBD1	TRBV20-1	TRBJ2-7	TGCAGTGCGAGACTAGTTGACAGGGGCTACGAGCAGTACTTC	CSARLVDRGYEQYF
-	-	TRBV2	TRBJ1-2	TGTGCCAGCAGGGGGGACTATGGCTACACCTTC	CASRGDYGYTF
-	-	TRBV19	TRBJ2-1	TGTGCCAGTAGTATAGATTGGGCAGTGGGGTACTCCTACAATGAGCAGTTCTTC	CASSIDWAVGYSYNEQFF
few	-	TRBV30	TRBJ1-2	TGTGCCTGGAGTGGCGGGGGTGGCTACACCTTC	CAWSGGGGYTF
-	-	TRBV19	TRBJ2-3	TGTGCCAGTAGTAATCCACCCGATACGCAGTATTTT	CASSNPPDTQYF
-	-	TRBV7-9	TRBJ1-2	TGTGCCAGCAGCTTATTACATCTGGGGTATGGCTACACCTTC	CASSLLHLGYGYTF
-	TRBD1	TRBV29-1	TRBJ2-7	TGCAGCATTCGGACAGGCCTGAAGGGAGAGCAGTACTTC	CSIRTGLKGEQYF
-	-	TRBV6-1	TRBJ2-1	TGTGCCAGCAGTGAAGCGTCGGAGGACTCAGGTAATGAGCAGTTCTTC	CASSEASEDSGNEQFF
-	TRBD1	TRBV30	TRBJ2-1	TGTGCCTGGGATACCGGGACAGGGTTCAATGAGCAGTTCTTC	CAWDTGTGFNEQFF
-	TRBD2	TRBV12-3/TRBV12-4	TRBJ2-7	TGTGCCAGCAGTGAGACCTCTAGCGGGGGCTCCTACGAGCAGTACTTC	CASSETSSGGSYEQYF
-	-	TRBV19	TRBJ2-2	TGTGCCAGTAGTGGGGCCGAGGACACCGGGGAGCTGTTTTTT	CASSGAEDTGELFF
few	-	TRBV4-1	TRBJ1-1	TGCGCCAGCAGTCCCCCAGGAGGGGGTAACACTGAAGCTTTCTTT	CASSPPGGGNTEAFF
-	-	TRBV5-5	TRBJ2-5	TGTGCCAGCAGCTTGGTAACTGGAGGAGAGACCCAGTACTTC	CASSLVTGGETQYF
-	-	TRBV7-9	TRBJ2-7	TGTGCCAGCAGCCCCCCGGGACTCTACGAGCAGTACTTC	CASSPPGLYEQYF
-	-	TRBV27	TRBJ2-6	TGTGCCAGCAGTTCAATCTCCGGAATGGGGGCCAACGTCCTGACTTTC	CASSSISGMGANVLTF
few	TRBD1	TRBV4-3	TRBJ1-4	TGCGCCAGCAGCCAAGATTACGGGACAGGGGGAGAAAAACTGTTTTTT	CASSQDYGTGGEKLFF
-	-	TRBV20-1	TRBJ2-1	TGCAGCCGTCTGGGGGACCTCTACAATGAGCAGTTCTTC	CSRLGDLYNEQFF
-	TRBD2	TRBV20-1	TRBJ2-1	TGCAGTGCTACAGACCGGGACAGGCGGACTAGCGGGAGTCGCAACAATGAGCAGTTCTTC	CSATDRDRRTSGSRNNEQFF
-	TRBD1	TRBV27	TRBJ2-7	TGTGCCAGCAGTTTAGGCGGGACAGGGTACGAGCAGTACTTC	CASSLGGTGYEQYF
-	TRBD2	TRBV20-1	TRBJ2-1	TGCAGTGCTAGTAGGCCTAGCGGGATAGGGGGCTCCTACAATGAGCAGTTCTTC	CSASRPSGIGGSYNEQFF
-	-	TRBV15	TRBJ2-2	TGTGCCACCAGCCTCCGGGACACCGGGGAGCTGTTTTTT	CATSLRDTGELFF
-	TRBD1	TRBV9	TRBJ2-2	TGTGCCAGCAGCCCCAAGCCGGGACAGGGGACCACCGGGGAGCTGTTTTTT	CASSPKPGQGTTGELFF
-	TRBD2	TRBV5-6	TRBJ2-1	TGTGCCAGCAGCTCAAAAATAGGACTAGCGGGAGGCAGTGTGGGTGGAGGTGAGCAGTTCTTC	CASSSKIGLAGGSVGGGEQFF
-	-	TRBV14	TRBJ2-2	TGTGCCAGCAGTCATAGCCTTGGGGAAATACCCACCGGGGAGCTGTTTTTT	CASSHSLGEIPTGELFF
-	TRBD1	TRBV5-1	TRBJ2-5	TGCGCCAGCAGCTTGGTTAGGGACAGCCAGTTTCAAGAGACCCAGTACTTC	CASSLVRDSQFQETQYF
once	-	TRBV30	TRBJ1-6	TGTGCCTGGACACCGACAGTTGAGTATAATTCACCCCTCCACTTT	CAWTPTVEYNSPLHF
-	-	TRBV30	TRBJ1-1	TGTGCCTGGAGGGCTGGGGGGGCCAACACTGAAGCTTTCTTT	CAWRAGGANTEAFF
-	-	TRBV25-1	TRBJ2-2	TGTGCCAGCAGTGAATATTTCCCCGGGCAGGGTTCCGGGGAGCTGTTTTTT	CASSEYFPGQGSGELFF
-	TRBD1	TRBV2	TRBJ2-7	TGTGCCAGCATGGGGGACAGTACCTACGAGCAGTACTTC	CASMGDSTYEQYF
-	-	TRBV5-4	TRBJ2-7	TGTGCCAGCAGCTTGTTGGGACCTCCCTACGAGCAGTACTTC	CASSLLGPPYEQYF
-	-	TRBV25-1	TRBJ1-1	TGTGCCAGCAGTGAATATTTTGTGGCAGATGTTAGGAACACTGAAGCTTTCTTT	CASSEYFVADVRNTEAFF
-	-	TRBV4-1	TRBJ2-5	TGCGCCAGCAGCCAAGATAAAGGTGGGCAGATAGGAGAGACCCAGTACTTC	CASSQDKGGQIGETQYF
-	-	TRBV9	TRBJ2-7	TGTGCCAGCAGCGTAAACCCCACTAGGCTGGGGCCCTACGAGCAGTACTTC	CASSVNPTRLGPYEQYF
-	TRBD1	TRBV29-1	TRBJ2-7	TGCAGCGTTGTGGGGGGACAGGGCGTATGGCGTGGGGACGAGCAGTACTTC	CSVVGGQGVWRGDEQYF
-	-	TRBV5-1	TRBJ2-7	TGCGCCAGCAGCTTGGGTGACCCGATTTATGAGCAGTACTTC	CASSLGDPIYEQYF
-	-	TRBV11-1	TRBJ2-1	TGTGCCAGCAGCTTTTTCCGGGGGGCAGAGATATACAATGAGCAGTTCTTC	CASSFFRGAEIYNEQFF
-	TRBD1	TRBV19	TRBJ1-2	TGTGCCAGTAGTCCGGTGGACAGGGGCGACTATGGCTACACCTTC	CASSPVDRGDYGYTF
-	-	TRBV21-1	TRBJ2-1	TGTGCCAGCAGCCTCTCACGGGGCACCAGCTCCTACAATGAGCAGTTCTTC	CASSLSRGTSSYNEQFF
once	TRBD2	TRBV4-1	TRBJ2-1	TGCGCCAGCAGCCAAGTTCAGGGAGGACTAGCATCGAGCGATGAGCAGTTCTTC	CASSQVQGGLASSDEQFF
few	TRBD1	TRBV19	TRBJ2-7	TGTGCCAGTAGACGACAGGGCTCCTACGAGCAGTACTTC	CASRRQGSYEQYF
-	TRBD2	TRBV4-1	TRBJ2-1	TGCGCCAGCAGCCAGGCACTAGCGGGAGGAGGGGGCGAGCAGTTCTTC	CASSQALAGGGGEQFF
-	-	TRBV30	TRBJ1-5	TGTGCCTGGAGTGTAGGGTCATCGAATCAGCCCCAGCATTTT	CAWSVGSSNQPQHF
-	TRBD1	TRBV14	TRBJ1-2	TGTGCCAGCAGCCAAGGGGACAGCCTCTATGGCTACACCTTC	CASSQGDSLYGYTF
-	-	TRBV29-1	TRBJ2-2	TGCAGCGTTGTTCCGGGACCCCGGGGGTCCGGGGAGCTGTTTTTT	CSVVPGPRGSGELFF
-	-	TRBV10-3	TRBJ1-1	TGTGCCATCAGTGAGTCTTCGGGGAATCCGTTCGCTGAAGCTTTCTTT	CAISESSGNPFAEAFF
once	TRBD1	TRBV29-1	TRBJ2-1	TGCAGCTCACCGGGACAGGGCGTCAATGAGCAGTTCTTC	CSSPGQGVNEQFF
-	-	TRBV28	TRBJ1-2	TGTGCCAGCAGTCTGCCGGAAGCAGTGCCCTGGGGCTACACCTTC	CASSLPEAVPWGYTF
-	-	TRBV5-1	TRBJ2-2	TGCGCCAGCAGCTTCCGACCGGGCGACACCGGGGAGCTGTTTTTT	CASSFRPGDTGELFF
-	-	TRBV25-1	TRBJ1-2	TGTGCCATCGGGGACGGCTATGGCTACACCTTC	CAIGDGYGYTF
-	-	TRBV29-1	TRBJ2-7	TGCAGCGTTGAAACACAGGGCTACGAGCAGTACTTC	CSVETQGYEQYF
-	-	TRBV5-5	TRBJ2-7	TGTGCCAGCCAACTGACCGGAGAGCAGTACTTC	CASQLTGEQYF
-	-	TRBV5-1	TRBJ1-2	TGCGCCAGCAGGGGACCGGGACCGCCGACGAAGGGTGGCTACACCTTC	CASRGPGPPTKGGYTF
-	TRBD2	TRBV6-7	TRBJ2-3	TGTGCCAGCAGTTACCCGAGACTAGCGGGGAGGGATACGCAGTATTTT	CASSYPRLAGRDTQYF